The subject of this entry is one TCR beta chain. Its antigen is as yet unknown. V was pared by 0 bases and J by 14 bases, with 2 bases of the junction left unmatched. Germline CDR1 and CDR2: SGDLS and YYNGEE. The CDR3 loop spans 13 amino acids. This entry comes from a study of cytomegalovirus exposure and HLA in healthy donors. PCR amplification relied on 60 Vbeta primers (plus 13 Jbeta primers). Clones were read by immunoSEQ multiplex PCR, and TCRdb kept only the in-frame ones, dropping some. In the table there are more than 85,000 clones, 69% of which are singletons. General study points: Later work associated approximately 17,000 TCR beta sequences with HLA alleles at 0.05 false discovery rate. Later findings reportedly placed an Asian-associated ancestry cluster below the roughly 730-donor mean for N-insertions. Among the sequence variants, a highly shared cluster was likely an artifact of sequencing.

This clonotype was obtained from a man under 40 in good health and CMV-seronegative. The specimen sequenced was PBMCs. The J gene is TRBJ1-6, the V gene TRBV9; the match to TRBD1 covers 10 bases. This CDR3 is CASSVGDRGSLHF. CDR3 coding DNA: TGTGCCAGCAGCGTAGGGGACAGGGGCTCCCTCCACTTT. Based on the CDR3 plus reference TRBV9 and TRBJ1-6, the full variable domain is DSGVTQTPKHLITATGQRVTLRCSPRSGDLSVYWYQQSLDQGLQFLIQYYNGEERAKGNILERFSAQQFPDLHSELNLSSLELGDSALYFCASSVGDRGSLHFGNGTRLTVT.